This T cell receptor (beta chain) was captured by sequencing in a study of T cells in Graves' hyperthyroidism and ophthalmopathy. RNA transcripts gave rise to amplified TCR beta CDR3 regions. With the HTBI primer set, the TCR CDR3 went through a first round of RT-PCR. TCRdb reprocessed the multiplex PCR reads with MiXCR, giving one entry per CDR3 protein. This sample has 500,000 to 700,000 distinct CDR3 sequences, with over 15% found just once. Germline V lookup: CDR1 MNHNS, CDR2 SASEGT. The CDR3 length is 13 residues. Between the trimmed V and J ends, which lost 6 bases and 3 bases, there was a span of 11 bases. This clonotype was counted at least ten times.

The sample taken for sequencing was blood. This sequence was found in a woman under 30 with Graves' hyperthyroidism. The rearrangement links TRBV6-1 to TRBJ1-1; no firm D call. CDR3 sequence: CASSLGSYTEAFF. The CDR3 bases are TGTGCCAGCAGCCTGGGGAGTTACACTGAAGCTTTCTTT.